In this sample, the clone carrying this T cell receptor beta chain turned up a few times. What it binds is unknown. The authors ran a second PCR of about 6 to 11 cycles using a sample-barcoded 5' primer and a J-beta primer mix. One entry per CDR3 protein, called by TCRdb with MiXCR from the 5' RACE reads. The repertoire holds almost 1 million distinct CDR3 sequences, with approximately 50% as singletons. This entry belongs to a study of blood T cells in healthy people across ages. Looked up from germline, CDR1 is LGHNA and CDR2 is YNFKEQ. Deletions cut 0 bases from V and 4 bases from J, with 15 bases between. This CDR3 spans 16 amino acids. Study results and caveats: Measured against age, TCR beta diversity per million T cells decreased in a roughly linear manner. In long-lived donors, naive CD4+ cell counts and diversity exceeded those of aged donors.

The extraction recovered at least 6 micrograms of total RNA per sample. The chain links TRBV4-2 to TRBJ1-1; D is undetermined. Sequencing input: blood. The sequence derives from a woman aged 55-69 years in good health. The CDR3 DNA sequence: TGTGCCAGCAGCCAAGAAAGTCGGGGATGGAGCACTGAAGCTTTCTTT. The encoded protein is CASSQESRGWSTEAFF.